The clone carrying this T cell receptor beta chain was found a few times. The entry originates in a study of beta chain features in type 1 diabetes. This CDR3 is 15 amino acids long. The V gene's germline CDR1 is SGHTA and CDR2 FQGNSA. V shed 5 bases and J shed 4 bases, with 17 bases lying between them. CD45RO/CCR7/CD25/CD127/CD95/CD27 sorting isolated CD4+ naive, central memory, regulatory and stem cell-like memory cells. Reverse transcription of all isolated RNA meant that expressed TCRB transcripts were sequenced. TCRdb's table, derived via immunoSEQ multiplex PCR, lists solely in-frame clones and lacks some. The sample holds hundreds of thousands of clones, around 13% seen once.

The sequencing input was naive CD4+ T cells from blood. The chain couples TRBV7-2 to TRBJ2-5, with D perhaps TRBD2 (7 bases). This clonotype originated in a young man in good health. CDR3 amino acids: CASSQRGGLGETQYF. The CDR3 DNA reads as TGTGCCAGCAGCCAAAGGGGGGGCCTCGGAGAGACCCAGTACTTC.